The clone carrying this T cell receptor beta chain was seen repeatedly, ten times or more. This sample is drawn from a study of T cells in Graves' hyperthyroidism and ophthalmopathy. The V gene's germline CDR1 is SGHNT and CDR2 YENEEA. V lost 4 bases and J lost 5; bases outside the gene matches: 8. The CDR3 loop spans 16 amino acids. Template material for amplifying TCR beta CDR3 regions consisted of RNA transcripts. A first-round RT-PCR of the TCR CDR3 used the HTBI primer set. Using its own MiXCR run on the multiplex PCR reads, TCRdb lists one record per CDR3 protein. The table records about 480,000 distinct CDR3 sequences, roughly an eighth of them present only once.

This chain connects TRBV11-3 to TRBJ2-2, with TRBD1 identical over 9 bases. Sequences were obtained from blood. The sequence was obtained from a woman aged 18-29 years with Graves' hyperthyroidism. CDR3 DNA: TGTGCCAGCAGCTCAAGACAGGGGGTAGGGACCGGGGAGCTGTTTTTT. Protein: CASSSRQGVGTGELFF.